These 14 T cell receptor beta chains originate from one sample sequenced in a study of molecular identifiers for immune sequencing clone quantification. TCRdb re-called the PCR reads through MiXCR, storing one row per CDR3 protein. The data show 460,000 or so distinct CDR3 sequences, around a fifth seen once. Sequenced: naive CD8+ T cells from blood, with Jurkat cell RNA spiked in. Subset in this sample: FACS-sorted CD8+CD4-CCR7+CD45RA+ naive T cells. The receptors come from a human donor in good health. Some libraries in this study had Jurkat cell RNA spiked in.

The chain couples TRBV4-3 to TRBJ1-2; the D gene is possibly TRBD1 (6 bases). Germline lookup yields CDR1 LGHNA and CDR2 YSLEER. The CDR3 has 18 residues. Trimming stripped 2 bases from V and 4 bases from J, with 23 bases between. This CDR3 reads CASSQRHLGAGLFYGYTF. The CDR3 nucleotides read TGCGCCAGCAGCCAACGCCACCTGGGGGCAGGGCTATTCTATGGCTACACCTTC.

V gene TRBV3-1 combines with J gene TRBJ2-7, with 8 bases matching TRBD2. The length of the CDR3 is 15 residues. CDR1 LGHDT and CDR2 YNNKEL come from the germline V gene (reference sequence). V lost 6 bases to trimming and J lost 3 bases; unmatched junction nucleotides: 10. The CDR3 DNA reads TGTGCCAGCAGTTCTTCACGGGGGGGCTTCTACGAGCAGTACTTC. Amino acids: CASSSSRGGFYEQYF.

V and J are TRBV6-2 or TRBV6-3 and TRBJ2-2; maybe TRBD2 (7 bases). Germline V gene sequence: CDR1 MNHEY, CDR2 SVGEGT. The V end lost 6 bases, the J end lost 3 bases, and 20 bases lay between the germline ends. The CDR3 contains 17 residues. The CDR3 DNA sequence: TGTGCCAGCAGCCAAGGGTGGCGGGGGCCGGACACCGGGGAGCTGTTTTTT. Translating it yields CASSQGWRGPDTGELFF.

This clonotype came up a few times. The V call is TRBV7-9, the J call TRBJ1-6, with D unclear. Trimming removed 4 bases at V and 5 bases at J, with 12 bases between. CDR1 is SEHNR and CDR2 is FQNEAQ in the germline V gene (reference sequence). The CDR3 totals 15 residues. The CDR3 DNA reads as TGTGCCAGCAGCTCCCTTGGGGTTAATAATTCACCCCTCCACTTT. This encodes CASSSLGVNNSPLHF.

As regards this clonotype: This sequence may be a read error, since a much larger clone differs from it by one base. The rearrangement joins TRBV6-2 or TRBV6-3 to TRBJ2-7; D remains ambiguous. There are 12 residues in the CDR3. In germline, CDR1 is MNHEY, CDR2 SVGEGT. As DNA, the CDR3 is TGTGCCAGCAGCCAACTCCCCTACGAGCGGTACTTC. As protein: CASSQLPYERYF.

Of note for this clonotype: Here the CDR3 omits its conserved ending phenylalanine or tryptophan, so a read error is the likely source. The CDR3, as DNA: TGCAGTGCTGGAGCCGGACTGGCCTCCTACGAGCAGTACCTC. This gives the protein CSAGAGLASYEQYL. This chain connects TRBV20-1 to TRBJ2-7; possible D gene TRBD2, 5 bases. The V end lost 5 bases, the J end lost 0 bases, and 14 bases lay between the germline ends. Germline V CDR1 and CDR2: DFQATT, SNEGSKA (reference sequence). This CDR3 region has 14 residues.

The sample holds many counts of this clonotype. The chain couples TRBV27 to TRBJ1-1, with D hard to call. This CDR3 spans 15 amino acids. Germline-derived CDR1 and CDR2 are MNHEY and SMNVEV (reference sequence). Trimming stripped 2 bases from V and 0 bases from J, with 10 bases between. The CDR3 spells CASSLNAYMNTEAFF. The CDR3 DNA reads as TGTGCCAGCAGTTTAAATGCCTATATGAACACTGAAGCTTTCTTT.

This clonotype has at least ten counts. The CDR3 DNA is TGTGCCAGCAGTTACTCGGACAGCTCCTATAATTCACCCCTCCACTTT. Its protein is CASSYSDSSYNSPLHF. The J gene is TRBJ1-6, the V gene TRBV6-5, with TRBD1 as a possible D gene (6 bases). The CDR3 covers 16 residues. Looked up from germline, CDR1 is MNHEY and CDR2 is SVGAGI. V lost 0 bases, J lost 0 bases, and 6 bases lay in between.

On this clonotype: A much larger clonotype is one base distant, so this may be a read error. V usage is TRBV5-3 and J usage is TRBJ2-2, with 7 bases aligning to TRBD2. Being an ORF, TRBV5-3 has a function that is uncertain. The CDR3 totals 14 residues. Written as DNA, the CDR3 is TGTGCCAGCAGCTTGGGACGGGGGGACGGGGAGCTGTTTTTT. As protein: CASSLGRGDGELFF.

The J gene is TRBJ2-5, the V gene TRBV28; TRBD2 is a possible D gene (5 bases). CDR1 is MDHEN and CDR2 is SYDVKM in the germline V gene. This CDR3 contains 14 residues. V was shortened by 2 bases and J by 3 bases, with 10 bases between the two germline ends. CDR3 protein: CASSLPLAKETQYF. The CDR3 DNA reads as TGTGCCAGCAGTTTACCTCTAGCAAAAGAGACCCAGTACTTC.

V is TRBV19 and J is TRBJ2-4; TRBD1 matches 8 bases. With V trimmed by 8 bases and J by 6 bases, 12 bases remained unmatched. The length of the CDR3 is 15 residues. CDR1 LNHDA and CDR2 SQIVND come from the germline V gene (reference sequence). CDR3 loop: CASSSSTGVGNIQYF. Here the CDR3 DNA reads TGTGCCAGTTCTAGCTCGACAGGGGTAGGAAACATTCAGTACTTC.

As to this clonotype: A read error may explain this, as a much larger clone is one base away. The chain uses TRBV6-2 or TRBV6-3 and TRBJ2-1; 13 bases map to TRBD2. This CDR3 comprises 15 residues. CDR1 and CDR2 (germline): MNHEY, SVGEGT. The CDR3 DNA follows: TGTGCCAGCAGTTTGACTAGCGGGAGGTTTATTGAGCAGCTCTTC. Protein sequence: CASSLTSGRFIEQLF.

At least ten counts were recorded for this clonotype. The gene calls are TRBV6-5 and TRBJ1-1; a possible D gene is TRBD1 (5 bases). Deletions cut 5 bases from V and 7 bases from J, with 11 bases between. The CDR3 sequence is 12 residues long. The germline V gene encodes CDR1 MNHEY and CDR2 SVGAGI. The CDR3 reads CASSPPGREAFF. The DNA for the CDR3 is TGTGCCAGCAGTCCCCCGGGGCGTGAAGCTTTCTTT.

The CDR3 coding sequence is TGTGCCAGCAGTCTCCGAGGAGGGGCCTCTGAAGCTTTCTTT. It translates to CASSLRGGASEAFF. The rearrangement uses TRBV27 and TRBJ1-1, with a weak D call TRBD1 (5 bases). In germline, CDR1 is MNHEY, CDR2 SMNVEV (reference sequence). Trimming shortened V by 5 bases and J by 6 bases, and 16 bases separated the two germline ends. CDR3 size: 14 residues.